This T cell receptor (beta chain) emerged from a study of CD8+CD57+ T cells in acquired aplastic anemia. Looking at the study overall: Where healthy donors were concerned, CD4+ cells averaged about 11 million reads.

Study-level results: Shared by patients and controls, around 27 CD8+ CDR3s were abundant in patients.

Researchers used genomic DNA as the template to profile TCR beta VDJ and CDR3. TCRdb passed the reads through MiXCR, listing each CDR3 protein once. The sample lists under 200,000 distinct CDR3 sequences, 35% to 55% occurring once. With 4 bases clipped from V and 10 bases from J, the junction kept 13 bases outside the gene matches. Per the germline V gene, CDR1 is SGHRS and CDR2 is YFSETQ. CDR3 size: 16 residues. Worth noting for this clonotype: The antigen is unknown.

The sequencing input was sorted CD4+, CD8+, or CD8+CD57+ T cells (not recorded which) from PBMCs. The clonotype was recovered from a human donor in good health. The genes are TRBV5-1 and TRBJ1-6; TRBD1 matches 8 bases. CDR3: CASSAVDRGRRSPLHF. DNA for the CDR3: TGCGCCAGCAGCGCCGTAGACAGGGGCCGGAGATCACCCCTCCACTTT.